This TCR beta chain was recovered during a study of identical twins. All donors were healthy, and all were Caucasian. The CDR3 runs to 12 residues. V gave up 2 bases and J gave up 7 bases, with 8 bases separating them. In this sample, this clonotype turned up many times. Its antigen remains unidentified. Study results and limitations: Memory repertoires showed no such pattern, whereas abundant cord blood beta clonotypes carried fewer insertions.

The authors used template switching to add a universal primer site and gave cDNA unique molecular identifiers. TCRdb reprocessed the 5' RACE reads via MiXCR and lists one record per CDR3 protein. The table lists hundreds of thousands of distinct CDR3 sequences, 6.1% of them singletons. The receptor's source is a young man in good health. The rearrangement links TRBV12-3 or TRBV12-4 to TRBJ2-5; D not certain. Sequenced input: naive T cells sorted from blood. As DNA, the CDR3 is TGTGCCAGCAGTTTAAAGTCGGGGACCCAGTACTTC. Protein: CASSLKSGTQYF.